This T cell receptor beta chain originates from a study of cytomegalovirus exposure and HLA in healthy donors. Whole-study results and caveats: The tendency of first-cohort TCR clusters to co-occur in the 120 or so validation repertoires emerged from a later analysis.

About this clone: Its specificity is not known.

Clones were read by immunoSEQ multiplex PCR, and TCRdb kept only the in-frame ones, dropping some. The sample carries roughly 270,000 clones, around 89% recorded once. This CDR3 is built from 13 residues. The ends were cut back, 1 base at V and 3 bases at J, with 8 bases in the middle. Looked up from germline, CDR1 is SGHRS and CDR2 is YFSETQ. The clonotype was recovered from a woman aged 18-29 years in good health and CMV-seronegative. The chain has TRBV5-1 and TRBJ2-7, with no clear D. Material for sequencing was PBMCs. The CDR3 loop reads CASSLSTVYEQYF. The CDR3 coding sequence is TGCGCCAGCAGCTTGAGCACAGTCTACGAGCAGTACTTC.